Listed below are T cell receptor beta chains from one sample, sequenced in a study of cytomegalovirus exposure and HLA in healthy donors. TCRdb's copy holds only in-frame clones and misses some; the assay was immunoSEQ multiplex PCR. The data contain 130,000 or so clones, approximately 85% of them singletons. The source material was PBMCs. These receptors originate from a woman in her thirties or forties in good health and CMV-seronegative. CDR3s include the opening cysteine and the closing phenylalanine or tryptophan. The order of the fields is V gene, J gene, D gene, clone size, CDR3 protein, CDR3 DNA. The D gene is left open where the match is weak. Some rows have no size entry. The others give once, few or many, or a class for an expanded clone.

V: TRBV28
J: TRBJ2-1
D: TRBD2
size: .
CDR3: CASSLGGSYNEQFF
DNA: TGTGCCAGCAGTTTAGGCGGGAGCTACAATGAGCAGTTCTTC

V: TRBV19
J: TRBJ1-1
D: TRBD1
size: few
CDR3: CASSISQGGSEAFF
DNA: TGTGCCAGTAGTATTTCACAGGGGGGGAGTGAAGCTTTCTTT

V: TRBV7-9
J: TRBJ2-7
D: TRBD1
size: .
CDR3: CASSSGTGNEQYF
DNA: TGTGCCAGCAGCTCGGGGACAGGGAACGAGCAGTACTTC

V: TRBV7-6
J: TRBJ2-1
D: TRBD2
size: .
CDR3: CASSLGTSGSPGHSEQFF
DNA: TGTGCCAGCAGCTTAGGGACTAGCGGGAGTCCGGGGCATAGTGAGCAGTTCTTC

V: TRBV4-1
J: TRBJ1-1
D: .
size: .
CDR3: CASSQYRGTEAFF
DNA: TGCGCCAGCAGCCAATATAGGGGCACTGAAGCTTTCTTT

V: TRBV6-6
J: TRBJ1-4
D: .
size: few
CDR3: CASSTVPANEKLFF
DNA: TGTGCCAGCAGTACGGTACCGGCTAATGAAAAACTGTTTTTT

V: TRBV27
J: TRBJ1-2
D: .
size: .
CDR3: CASSLWGNRVVSGYTF
DNA: TGTGCCAGCAGCTTATGGGGGAACAGGGTTGTCTCTGGCTACACCTTC

V: TRBV7-9
J: TRBJ2-1
D: TRBD1
size: .
CDR3: CASRSGQGDNEQFF
DNA: TGTGCCAGCAGGTCGGGACAGGGGGACAATGAGCAGTTCTTC

V: TRBV9
J: TRBJ2-1
D: TRBD2
size: .
CDR3: CASSVAGGLAGGGEQFF
DNA: TGTGCCAGCAGCGTAGCTGGGGGACTAGCGGGAGGTGGTGAGCAGTTCTTC

V: TRBV27
J: TRBJ1-2
D: TRBD1
size: once
CDR3: CASSLSYRQGAIGYTF
DNA: TGTGCCAGCAGTTTATCTTACCGACAGGGGGCGATAGGCTACACCTTC

V: TRBV5-1
J: TRBJ2-7
D: TRBD1
size: .
CDR3: CASSTRTGSWEQYF
DNA: TGCGCCAGCAGCACCCGGACAGGATCTTGGGAGCAGTACTTC

V: TRBV23-1
J: TRBJ2-1
D: .
size: .
CDR3: CASSPGLEPDEQFF
DNA: TGCGCCAGCAGCCCGGGACTGGAGCCAGATGAGCAGTTCTTC

V: TRBV6-5
J: TRBJ1-5
D: .
size: .
CDR3: CASSYTGNDQPQHF
DNA: TGTGCCAGCAGTTACACGGGGAACGATCAGCCCCAGCATTTT

V: TRBV30
J: TRBJ2-5
D: .
size: once
CDR3: CAWSGAGAETQYF
DNA: TGTGCCTGGAGTGGAGCGGGCGCGGAGACCCAGTACTTC

V: TRBV6-6
J: TRBJ2-5
D: .
size: few
CDR3: CASSTGAGETQYF
DNA: TGTGCCAGCAGCACAGGGGCGGGGGAGACCCAGTACTTC

V: TRBV11-3
J: TRBJ2-1
D: .
size: .
CDR3: CASSFPFKESSYNEQFF
DNA: TGTGCCAGCAGCTTTCCGTTCAAGGAGAGCTCCTACAATGAGCAGTTCTTC

V: TRBV7-2
J: TRBJ2-7
D: TRBD2
size: .
CDR3: CASSSSLAGGPYEQYF
DNA: TGTGCCAGCAGCTCCTCACTAGCGGGAGGTCCCTACGAGCAGTACTTC

V: TRBV10-3
J: TRBJ2-3
D: .
size: .
CDR3: CAISESSVTDTQYF
DNA: TGTGCCATCAGTGAGTCGAGTGTCACAGATACGCAGTATTTT

V: TRBV7-9
J: TRBJ2-7
D: .
size: .
CDR3: CASSPGGRVELPYEQYF
DNA: TGTGCCAGCAGCCCCGGAGGTCGCGTCGAGTTACCCTACGAGCAGTACTTC

V: TRBV7-9
J: TRBJ2-4
D: .
size: once
CDR3: CASSLSPGEGNIQYF
DNA: TGTGCCAGCAGCTTATCACCGGGAGAAGGAAACATTCAGTACTTC

V: TRBV2
J: TRBJ1-2
D: TRBD1
size: .
CDR3: CASSESQGAYGYTF
DNA: TGTGCCAGCAGTGAAAGCCAGGGGGCTTACGGCTACACCTTC